This TCR beta chain was sequenced for a study of metastatic and nonmetastatic thyroid tumors. About the study: Comparison of repertoires was carried out across blood and tumor or nodule tissue from malignant and benign thyroid patients.

Study results and caveats: According to reports, the diversity of TCR beta was significantly higher in malignant thyroid tumors than in benign nodules, and this held in both blood and tumor samples.

Thyroid surgery took place with no prior treatment in any patient. This clone was detected ten times or more. The antigen remains unidentified. In the authors' methods: To classify distant metastasis in papillary thyroid cancer, a model was built from CDR3 differences across clinicopathological groups. Through MiXCR, TCRdb re-clonotyped the PCR reads. TCRdb's processing, not the study's, gives the V and J calls here. In the table there are around 89,000 clones, 15% of which are singletons. Germline CDR1 MNHNS, CDR2 SASEGT. The length of the CDR3 is 14 residues. Trimming took 5 bases from V and 2 from J, leaving 12 bases between them.

Sequences were obtained from blood. The receptor's source is a female donor with papillary thyroid cancer or a benign thyroid nodule (not recorded which). Some clones in this sample may be carry-over from other donors' samples. The V call is TRBV6-1, the J call TRBJ1-1; possible D gene TRBD1, 6 bases. DNA of the CDR3: TGTGCCAGCAGTCAGGGGTTTATCAACACTGAAGCTTTCTTT. Encoded protein: CASSQGFINTEAFF.